The subject of this entry is one TCR beta chain. The CDR3 spans 16 residues. Losses at the gene ends were 5 bases for V and 5 bases for J; bases not matched to a gene: 9. Germline V gives CDR1 MDHEN, CDR2 SYDVKM. As handled by the study authors: Reference gene primer amplification in the assay estimated nucleated cell counts. TCRdb keeps only in-frame clones here, not all; method: immunoSEQ multiplex PCR. That table furnishes V, J and clone size, whereas the DNA furnished D and trimming. The data contain some 180,000 clones, 75% to 95% of them singletons. These data belong to a study of blood T cell repertoires in COVID-19. Across the study: Sites across the United States, Italy and Spain contributed samples from acute and convalescent COVID-19. T cells, B-cell-depleted T cells, or PBMCs supplied cDNA or gDNA.

This receptor was obtained from a man between 45 and 60 years old with acute or convalescent COVID-19. The chain carries TRBV28 and TRBJ2-5; 12 positions match TRBD2. The sequenced sample consisted of peripheral blood. CDR3 sequence (DNA): TGTGCCAGCAGTCTTCCGACTAGCGGGGGTGGGGAGACCCAGTACTTC. Its protein is CASSLPTSGGGETQYF.